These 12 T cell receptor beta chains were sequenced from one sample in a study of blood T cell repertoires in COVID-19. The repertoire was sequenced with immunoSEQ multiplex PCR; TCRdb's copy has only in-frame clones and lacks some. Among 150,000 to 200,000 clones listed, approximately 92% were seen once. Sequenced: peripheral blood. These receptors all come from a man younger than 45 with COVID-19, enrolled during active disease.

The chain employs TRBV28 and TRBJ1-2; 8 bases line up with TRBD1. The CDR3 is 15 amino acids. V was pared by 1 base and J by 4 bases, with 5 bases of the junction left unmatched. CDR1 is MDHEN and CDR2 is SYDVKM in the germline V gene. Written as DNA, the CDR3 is TGTGCCAGCAGTTTATTCCAGGGGGCGGCCTATGGCTACACCTTC. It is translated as CASSLFQGAAYGYTF.

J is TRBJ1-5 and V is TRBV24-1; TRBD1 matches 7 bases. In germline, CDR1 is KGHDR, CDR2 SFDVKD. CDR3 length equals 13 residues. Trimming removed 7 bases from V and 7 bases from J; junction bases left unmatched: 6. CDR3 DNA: TGTGCCACCAGGGACAGGCGAGGGCAGCCCCAGCATTTT. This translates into CATRDRRGQPQHF.

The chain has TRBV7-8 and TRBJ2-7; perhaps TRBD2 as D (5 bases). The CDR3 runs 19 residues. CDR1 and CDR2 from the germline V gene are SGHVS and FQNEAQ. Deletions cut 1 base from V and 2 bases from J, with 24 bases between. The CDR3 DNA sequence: TGTGCCAGCAGCTTAGGAACTTTGAGGGTCAACGGGGAGCCCTACGAGCAGTACTTC. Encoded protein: CASSLGTLRVNGEPYEQYF. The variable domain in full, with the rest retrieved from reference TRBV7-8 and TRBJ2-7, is GAGVSQSPRYKVAKRGQDVALRCDPISGHVSLFWYQQALGQGPEFLTYFQNEAQLDKSGLPSDRFFAERPEGSVSTLKIQRTQQEDSAVYLCASSLGTLRVNGEPYEQYFGPGTRLTVT.

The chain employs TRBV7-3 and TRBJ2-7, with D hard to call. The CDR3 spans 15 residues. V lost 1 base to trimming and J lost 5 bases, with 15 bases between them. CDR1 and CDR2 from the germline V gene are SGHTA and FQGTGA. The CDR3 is CASSLSPGRSDEQYF. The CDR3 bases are TGTGCCAGCAGCTTAAGTCCAGGCCGCTCTGACGAGCAGTACTTC.

This chain's CDR3 is CASSLVVSRGAEQYF. CDR3 in DNA: TGTGCCAGCAGCTTAGTCGTGAGCAGGGGCGCCGAGCAGTACTTC. The V gene is TRBV7-2, the J gene TRBJ2-7; perhaps TRBD1 as D (6 bases). Between the trimmed V and J ends, which lost 1 base and 6 bases, there was a span of 16 bases. CDR1 and CDR2 (germline): SGHTA, FQGNSA. This CDR3 has 15 residues.

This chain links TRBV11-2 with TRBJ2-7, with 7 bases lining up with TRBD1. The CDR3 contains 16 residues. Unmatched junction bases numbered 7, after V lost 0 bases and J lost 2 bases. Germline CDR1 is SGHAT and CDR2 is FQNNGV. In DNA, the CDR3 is TGTGCCAGCAGCTTAGATCTGGACAGGTTCGCCTACGAGCAGTACTTC. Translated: CASSLDLDRFAYEQYF.

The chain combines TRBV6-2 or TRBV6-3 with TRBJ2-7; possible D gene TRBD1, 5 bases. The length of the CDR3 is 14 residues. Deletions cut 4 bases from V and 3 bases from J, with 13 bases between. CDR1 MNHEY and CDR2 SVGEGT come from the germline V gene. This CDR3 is CASSSPYRSYEQYF. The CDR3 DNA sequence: TGTGCCAGCAGTTCTCCATACAGGAGCTACGAGCAGTACTTC.

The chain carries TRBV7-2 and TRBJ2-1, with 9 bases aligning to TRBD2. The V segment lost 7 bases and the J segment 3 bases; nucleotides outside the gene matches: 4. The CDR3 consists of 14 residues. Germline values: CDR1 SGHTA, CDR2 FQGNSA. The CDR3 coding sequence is TGTGCCAGCACCCGGCGGGGGGGCTACAATGAGCAGTTCTTC. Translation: CASTRRGGYNEQFF.

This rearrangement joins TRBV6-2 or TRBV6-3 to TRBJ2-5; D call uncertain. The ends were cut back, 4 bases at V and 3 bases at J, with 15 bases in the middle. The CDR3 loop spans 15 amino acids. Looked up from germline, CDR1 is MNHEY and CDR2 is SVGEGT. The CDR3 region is CASSSGTHPEETQYF. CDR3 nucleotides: TGTGCCAGCAGTTCAGGAACCCATCCAGAAGAGACCCAGTACTTC.

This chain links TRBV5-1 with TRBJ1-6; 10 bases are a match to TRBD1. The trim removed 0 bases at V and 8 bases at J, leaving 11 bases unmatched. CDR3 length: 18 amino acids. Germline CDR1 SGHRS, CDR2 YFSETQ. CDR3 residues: CASSLVPAGQGLHSPLHF. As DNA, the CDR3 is TGCGCCAGCAGCTTGGTACCAGCGGGACAGGGGCTTCATTCACCCCTCCACTTT.

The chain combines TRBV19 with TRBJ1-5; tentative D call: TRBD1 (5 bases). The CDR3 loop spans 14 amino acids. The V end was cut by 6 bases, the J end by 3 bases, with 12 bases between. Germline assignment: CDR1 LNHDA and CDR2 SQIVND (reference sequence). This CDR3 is CASRFTGYNQPQHF. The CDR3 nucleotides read TGTGCCAGTAGATTTACAGGTTACAATCAGCCCCAGCATTTT.

CDR3 sequence reads: CASSRVGNYGYTF. Here the CDR3 DNA reads TGTGCCAGCAGTCGTGTGGGCAACTATGGCTACACCTTC. The genes are TRBV12-3 or TRBV12-4 and TRBJ1-2; D not certain. The CDR3 runs to 13 residues. V lost 5 bases and J 2 bases, leaving 9 bases between the germline ends.